The text below deals with one T cell receptor beta chain. TCRdb keeps only in-frame clones here, not all; method: immunoSEQ multiplex PCR. Here the sample spans about 150,000 clones, 85% to 95% being singletons. These data come from a study of T cell responses to AZD1222 COVID-19 vaccine. Germline V gene sequence: CDR1 SEHNR, CDR2 FQNEAQ (reference sequence). This CDR3 comprises 14 residues. The ends were cut back, 4 bases at V and 0 bases at J, with 8 bases in the middle. The TCR comes from an adult who received the AZD1222 COVID-19 vaccine. The chain joins TRBV7-9 to TRBJ2-3, with no clear D. Sequenced material: peripheral blood, taken 28 days after the second AZD1222 dose. Here the CDR3 reads CASSSRYSTDTQYF. In DNA, the CDR3 is TGTGCCAGCAGCTCAAGGTATAGCACAGATACGCAGTATTTT.